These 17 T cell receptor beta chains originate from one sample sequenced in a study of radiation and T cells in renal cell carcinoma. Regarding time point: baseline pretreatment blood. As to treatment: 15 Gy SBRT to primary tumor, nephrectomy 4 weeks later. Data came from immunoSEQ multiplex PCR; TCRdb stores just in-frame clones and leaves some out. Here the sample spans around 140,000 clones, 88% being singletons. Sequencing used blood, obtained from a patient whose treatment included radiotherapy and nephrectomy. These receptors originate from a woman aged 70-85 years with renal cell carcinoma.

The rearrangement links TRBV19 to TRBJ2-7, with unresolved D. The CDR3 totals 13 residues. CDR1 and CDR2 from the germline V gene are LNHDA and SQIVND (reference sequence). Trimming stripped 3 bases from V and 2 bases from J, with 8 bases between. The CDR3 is CASSIALTYEQYF. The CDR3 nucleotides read TGTGCCAGTAGTATCGCTCTTACCTACGAGCAGTACTTC.

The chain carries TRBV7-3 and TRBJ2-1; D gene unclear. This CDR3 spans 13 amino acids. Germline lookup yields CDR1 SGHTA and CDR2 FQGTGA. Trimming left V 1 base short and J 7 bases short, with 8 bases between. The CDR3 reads CASSLSTRNEQFF. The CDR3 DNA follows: TGTGCCAGCAGCTTAAGCACCCGGAATGAGCAGTTCTTC.

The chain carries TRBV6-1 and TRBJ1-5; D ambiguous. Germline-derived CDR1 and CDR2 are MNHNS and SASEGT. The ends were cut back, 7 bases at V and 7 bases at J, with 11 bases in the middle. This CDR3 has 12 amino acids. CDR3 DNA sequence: TGTGCCAGCACCTGGTCCAAGCAGCCCCAGCATTTT. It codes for CASTWSKQPQHF.

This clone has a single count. CDR3 bases: TGTGCCAGCAGTGAAAGGTCTAATGAAAAACTGTTTTTT. The encoded protein is CASSERSNEKLFF. The chain has TRBV2 and TRBJ1-4; D call uncertain. Germline V gene data show CDR1 as SNHLY and CDR2 as FYNNEI. Trimming pared 2 bases from V and 3 bases from J, leaving 4 bases between. This CDR3 spans 13 amino acids.

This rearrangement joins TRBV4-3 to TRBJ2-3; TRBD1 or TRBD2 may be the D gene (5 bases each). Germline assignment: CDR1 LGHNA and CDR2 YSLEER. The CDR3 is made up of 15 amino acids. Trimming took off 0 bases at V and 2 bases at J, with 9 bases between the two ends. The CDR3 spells CASSQDGGNTDTQYF. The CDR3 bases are TGCGCCAGCAGCCAAGATGGGGGAAACACAGATACGCAGTATTTT.

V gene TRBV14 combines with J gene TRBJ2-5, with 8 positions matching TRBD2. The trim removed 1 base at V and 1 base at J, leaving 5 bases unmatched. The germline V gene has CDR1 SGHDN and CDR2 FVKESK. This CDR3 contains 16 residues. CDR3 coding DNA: TGTGCCAGCAGCCAAGTGCGGGGGGCCTCCCAAGAGACCCAGTACTTC. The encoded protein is CASSQVRGASQETQYF.

CDR3: CASSLAGQGTYEQYF. For the CDR3, the DNA is TGCGCCAGCAGCTTAGCGGGACAGGGCACCTACGAGCAGTACTTC. The rearrangement links TRBV5-1 to TRBJ2-7; 9 positions match TRBD1. After removal of 2 bases from V and 2 bases from J, the junction contained 5 bases not matched to a gene. This CDR3 contains 15 residues. Germline-derived CDR1 and CDR2 are SGHRS and YFSETQ.

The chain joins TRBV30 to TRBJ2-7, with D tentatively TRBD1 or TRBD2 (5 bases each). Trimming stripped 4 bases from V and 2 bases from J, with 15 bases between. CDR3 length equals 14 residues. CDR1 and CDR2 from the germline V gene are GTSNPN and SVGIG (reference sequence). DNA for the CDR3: TGTGCCTGGACCACCGGGACGTTCACCTACGAGCAGTACTTC. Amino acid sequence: CAWTTGTFTYEQYF.

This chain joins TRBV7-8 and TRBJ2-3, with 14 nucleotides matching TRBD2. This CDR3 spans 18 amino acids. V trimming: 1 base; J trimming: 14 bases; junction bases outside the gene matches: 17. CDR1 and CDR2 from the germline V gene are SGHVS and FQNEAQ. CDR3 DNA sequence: TGTGCCAGCAGCTTAGAGGCAGCGGGACTAGCGGGGGCCCATCCGACGTATTTT. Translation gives CASSLEAAGLAGAHPTYF.

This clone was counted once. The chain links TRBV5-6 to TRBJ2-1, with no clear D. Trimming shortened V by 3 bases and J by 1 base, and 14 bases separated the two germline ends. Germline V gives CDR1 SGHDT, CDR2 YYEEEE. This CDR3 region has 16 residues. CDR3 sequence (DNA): TGTGCCAGCAGCTCGGCCAGCTGGGCGTCCTACAATGAGCAGTTCTTC. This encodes CASSSASWASYNEQFF.

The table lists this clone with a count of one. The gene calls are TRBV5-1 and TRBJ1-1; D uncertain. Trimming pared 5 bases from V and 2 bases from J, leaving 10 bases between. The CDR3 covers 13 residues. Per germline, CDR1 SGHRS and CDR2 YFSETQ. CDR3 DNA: TGCGCCAGCAGAAGCTTAATCAACACTGAAGCTTTCTTT. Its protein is CASRSLINTEAFF.

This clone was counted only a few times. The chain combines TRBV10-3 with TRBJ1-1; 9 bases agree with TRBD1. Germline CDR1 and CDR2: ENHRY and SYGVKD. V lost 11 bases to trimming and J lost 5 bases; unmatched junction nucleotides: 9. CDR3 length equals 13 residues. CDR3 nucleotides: TGTGCCTCGAAGGACAGGGGAAGGACTGAAGCTTTCTTT. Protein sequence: CASKDRGRTEAFF.

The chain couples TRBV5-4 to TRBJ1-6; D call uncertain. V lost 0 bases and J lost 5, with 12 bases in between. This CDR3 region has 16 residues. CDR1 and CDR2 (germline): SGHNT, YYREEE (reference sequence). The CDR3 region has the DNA TGTGCCAGCAGCTTGGATCGTCCCGTGAATAATTCACCCCTCCACTTT. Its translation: CASSLDRPVNNSPLHF. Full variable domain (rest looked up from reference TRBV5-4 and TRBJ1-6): ETGVTQSPTHLIKTRGQQVTLRCSSQSGHNTVSWYQQALGQGPQFIFQYYREEENGRGNFPPRFSGLQFPNYSSELNVNALELDDSALYLCASSLDRPVNNSPLHFGNGTRLTVT.

CDR3 in DNA: TGTGCCAGCAGCCCGCCGGGACTGGATGGCTACACCTTC. Its translation: CASSPPGLDGYTF. This sequence joins TRBV7-8 and TRBJ1-2, with D possibly matching TRBD1 (5 bases). Germline CDR1 reads SGHVS; CDR2 reads FQNEAQ. The CDR3 extends over 13 amino acids. V was trimmed by 5 bases and J by 6 bases, leaving 13 bases between them. The complete variable domain, with remaining parts taken from reference TRBV7-8 and TRBJ1-2, reads GAGVSQSPRYKVAKRGQDVALRCDPISGHVSLFWYQQALGQGPEFLTYFQNEAQLDKSGLPSDRFFAERPEGSVSTLKIQRTQQEDSAVYLCASSPPGLDGYTFGSGTRLTVV.

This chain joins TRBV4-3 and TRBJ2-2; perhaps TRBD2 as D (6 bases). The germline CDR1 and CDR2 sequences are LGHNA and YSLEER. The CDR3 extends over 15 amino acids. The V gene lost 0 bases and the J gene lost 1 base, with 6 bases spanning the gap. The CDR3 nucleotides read TGCGCCAGCAGCCAAGACGGGGGGAACACCGGGGAGCTGTTTTTT. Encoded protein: CASSQDGGNTGELFF.

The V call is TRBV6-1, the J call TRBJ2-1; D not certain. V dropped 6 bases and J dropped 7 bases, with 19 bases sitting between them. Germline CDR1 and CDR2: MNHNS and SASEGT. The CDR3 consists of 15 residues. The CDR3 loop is CASRALGRPDNEQFF. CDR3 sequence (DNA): TGTGCCAGCAGGGCCCTAGGCCGACCAGATAATGAGCAGTTCTTC.

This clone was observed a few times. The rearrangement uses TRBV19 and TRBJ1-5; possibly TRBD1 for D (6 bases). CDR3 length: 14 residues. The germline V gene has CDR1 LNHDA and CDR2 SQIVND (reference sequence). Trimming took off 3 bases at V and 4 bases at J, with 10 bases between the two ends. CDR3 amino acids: CASSMDSMNQPQHF. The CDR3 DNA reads TGTGCCAGTAGTATGGACAGCATGAATCAGCCCCAGCATTTT.